The clone carrying this TCR beta chain has a count of ten or more. Its antigen is unidentified. CDR3 size: 15 residues. V was cut by 0 bases and J by 4 bases, with 9 bases left in between. The germline V gene has CDR1 LGHNA and CDR2 YSLEER. Using RNA template, CDR3s of TCR alpha and beta were amplified with iRepertoire arm-PCR. TCRdb independently ran MiXCR on the multiplex PCR reads; one entry per CDR3 protein. This sample carries 150,000 to 200,000 distinct CDR3 sequences, about 31% of them seen once, and the ten largest clones take 20% to 25%. This entry is derived from a study of glioma-infiltrating T cells. Findings and limits, study-wide: CDR3 overlap between tissue and blood was very small. Above-expected tissue-blood divergence occurred in all gliomas, most in low-grade ones.

This clonotype originated in a human donor with low-grade glioma or glioblastoma, undergoing nonglioma brain surgery, or in good health (not recorded which). Source material: glioma tissue, nonneoplastic brain tissue, or PBMCs (not recorded which). The V call is TRBV4-3, the J call TRBJ2-2, with D tentatively TRBD1 (6 bases). The CDR3 DNA reads as TGCGCCAGCAGCCAAGAGCGGACAGTCACCGGGGAGCTGTTTTTT. It is translated as CASSQERTVTGELFF.